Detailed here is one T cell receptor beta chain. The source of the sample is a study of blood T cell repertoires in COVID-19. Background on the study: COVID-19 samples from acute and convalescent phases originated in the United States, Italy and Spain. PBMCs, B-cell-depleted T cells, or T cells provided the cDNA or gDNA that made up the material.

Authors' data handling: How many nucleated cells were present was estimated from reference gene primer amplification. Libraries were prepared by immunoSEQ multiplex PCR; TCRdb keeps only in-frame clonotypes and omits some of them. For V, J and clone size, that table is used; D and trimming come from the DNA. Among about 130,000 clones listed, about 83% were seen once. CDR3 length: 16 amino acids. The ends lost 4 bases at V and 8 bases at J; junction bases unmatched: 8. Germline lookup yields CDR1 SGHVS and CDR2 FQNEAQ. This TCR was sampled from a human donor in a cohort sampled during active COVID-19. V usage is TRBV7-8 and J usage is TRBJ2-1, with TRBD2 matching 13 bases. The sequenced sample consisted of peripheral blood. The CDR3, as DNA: TGTGCCAGCAGCTCCTGGGGACTAGCGGGAAGCGATGAGCAGTTCTTC. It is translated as CASSSWGLAGSDEQFF.